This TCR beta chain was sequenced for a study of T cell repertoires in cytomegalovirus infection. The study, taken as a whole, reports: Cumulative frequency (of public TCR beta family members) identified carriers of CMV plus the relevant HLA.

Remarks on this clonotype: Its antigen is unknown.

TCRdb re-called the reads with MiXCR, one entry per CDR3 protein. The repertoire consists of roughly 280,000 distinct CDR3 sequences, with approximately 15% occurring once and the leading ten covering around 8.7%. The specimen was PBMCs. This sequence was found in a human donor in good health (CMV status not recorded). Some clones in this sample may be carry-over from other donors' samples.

Here the CDR3 reads CSVEVDRGVYTEAFF. As DNA, the CDR3 is TGCAGCGTTGAGGTGGACAGGGGCGTATATACTGAAGCTTTCTTT. The rearrangement links TRBV29-1 to TRBJ1-1, with 9 bases fitting TRBD1. The CDR3 runs 15 residues. The V gene's germline CDR1 is SQVTM and CDR2 ANQGSEA. V was pared by 3 bases and J by 5 bases, with 10 bases of the junction left unmatched.